These 20 T cell receptor beta chains came from one sample sequenced in a study of PD-1 blockade in classical Hodgkin lymphoma. Time point reported: cycle 4 day 1 (C4D1), after around six weeks of nivolumab. Following autologous stem cell transplantation, relapse occurred in every patient, and exposure to brentuximab vedotin varied. TCRdb keeps only in-frame clones here, not all; method: immunoSEQ multiplex PCR. The sample includes about 25,000 clones, 72% of them seen just once. Sequencing used peripheral blood mononuclear cells (PBMCs), obtained before the fourth cycle of nivolumab. Receptor source: a human donor with classical Hodgkin lymphoma.

The rearrangement uses TRBV28 and TRBJ1-4, with D hard to call. Germline V gene lookup returns CDR1 MDHEN and CDR2 SYDVKM. V was cut by 2 bases and J by 6 bases, with 1 base left in between. This CDR3 spans 11 amino acids. CDR3 in DNA: TGTGCCAGCAGTTTAGATGAAAAACTGTTTTTT. Translating it yields CASSLDEKLFF.

This chain connects TRBV10-1 to TRBJ2-1; TRBD1 might be the D (6 bases). The CDR3 consists of 19 residues. The germline CDR1 and CDR2 sequences are WNHNN and SYGVQD (reference sequence). Trimming left V 7 bases short and J 0 bases short, with 25 bases between. The DNA for the CDR3 is TGCGCCAGCATACCGAGGTACAGAAACAGGGAAAGCTCCTACAATGAGCAGTTCTTC. Encoded protein: CASIPRYRNRESSYNEQFF.

V gene TRBV6-5 combines with J gene TRBJ2-2, with D perhaps matching TRBD2 (6 bases). The CDR3 is made up of 15 amino acids. Trimming pared 7 bases from V and 6 bases from J, leaving 18 bases between. In germline, CDR1 is MNHEY, CDR2 SVGAGI. The CDR3 loop is CASTPRVWGAGELFF. DNA for the CDR3: TGTGCCAGCACCCCGCGGGTGTGGGGGGCCGGGGAGCTGTTTTTT.

The chain combines TRBV11-2 with TRBJ2-1; TRBD2 matches at 10 bases. With 3 bases clipped from V and 4 bases from J, the junction kept 3 bases outside the gene matches. The CDR3 runs 15 residues. CDR1 SGHAT and CDR2 FQNNGV come from the germline V gene. CDR3 DNA sequence: TGTGCCAGCAGCTTCAGGACTAGCGGTTACAATGAGCAGTTCTTC. Its protein product is CASSFRTSGYNEQFF.

Judged by abundance, this clone is medium-sized. The V and J genes are TRBV7-9 and TRBJ1-2, with D possibly matching TRBD1 (6 bases). The V gene lost 4 bases and the J gene lost 5 bases, with 17 bases spanning the gap. The germline gives CDR1 SEHNR, CDR2 FQNEAQ (reference sequence). This CDR3 has 15 amino acids. The CDR3 reads CASSSTSGHLYGYTF. CDR3 nucleotides: TGTGCCAGCAGCTCGACTTCGGGACACCTTTATGGCTACACCTTC. The whole variable domain, filled in from reference TRBV7-9 and TRBJ1-2, reads DTGVSQNPRHKITKRGQNVTFRCDPISEHNRLYWYRQTLGQGPEFLTYFQNEAQLEKSRLLSDRFSAERPKGSFSTLEIQRTEQGDSAMYLCASSSTSGHLYGYTFGSGTRLTVV.

This chain uses TRBV18 with TRBJ2-2, with 10 positions matching TRBD1. The trim removed 6 bases at V and 4 bases at J, leaving 8 bases unmatched. The CDR3 sequence is 16 residues long. CDR1 is KGHSH and CDR2 is LQKENI in the germline V gene. In nucleotides, the CDR3 is TGTGCCAGCTCGGCGGCGGGACAGGGGAGCACCGGGGAGCTGTTTTTT. Translated: CASSAAGQGSTGELFF.

V usage is TRBV19 and J usage is TRBJ2-1; TRBD2 matches at 8 bases. The junction had 11 bases not matched to a gene; V was cut back by 5 bases and J by 8 bases. The CDR3 spans 15 residues. The germline V gene encodes CDR1 LNHDA and CDR2 SQIVND (reference sequence). In DNA, the CDR3 is TGTGCCAGTAGTCGGCGCGGGGGGCCAGGCTATGAGCAGTTCTTC. Its translation is CASSRRGGPGYEQFF.

This chain uses TRBV11-3 with TRBJ2-7; 7 bases map to TRBD2. This CDR3 is built from 16 residues. V trimming: 5 bases; J trimming: 6 bases; junction bases outside the gene matches: 16. CDR1 and CDR2 from the germline V gene are SGHNT and YENEEA. The CDR3 DNA is TGTGCCAGCAGCCGGGGGGAAGGCGGGCAGGGAGGCGAGCAGTACTTC. Its translation is CASSRGEGGQGGEQYF.

This clone was seen a few times. The chain couples TRBV19 to TRBJ2-3, with 14 nucleotides matching TRBD2. CDR1 LNHDA and CDR2 SQIVND come from the germline V gene (reference sequence). Trimming took 2 bases from V and 1 from J; bases not matched to a gene: 2. The CDR3 loop spans 17 amino acids. CDR3: CASSILGLAGGTDTQYF. CDR3 bases: TGTGCCAGTAGTATACTGGGACTAGCGGGAGGCACAGATACGCAGTATTTT.

The chain has TRBV27 and TRBJ2-2; no firm D call. Germline CDR1 is MNHEY and CDR2 is SMNVEV (reference sequence). The CDR3 extends over 16 amino acids. The ends were cut back, 1 base at V and 6 bases at J, with 15 bases in the middle. CDR3: CASSLYAPPRAGELFF. The CDR3 DNA reads TGTGCCAGCAGTTTATACGCCCCCCCTAGGGCCGGGGAGCTGTTTTTT.

This clone counts as medium-sized. The chain employs TRBV19 and TRBJ1-2; perhaps TRBD1 as D (5 bases). CDR3 length: 13 amino acids. Germline V gives CDR1 LNHDA, CDR2 SQIVND (reference sequence). The V and J ends lost 9 bases and 0 bases respectively, with 11 bases between them. CDR3 region: CASRDGPNYGYTF. The CDR3 DNA is TGTGCCAGCAGGGACGGGCCTAACTATGGCTACACCTTC.

The chain employs TRBV6-5 and TRBJ2-7; possible D gene TRBD2, 5 bases. This CDR3 comprises 11 residues. V lost 5 bases to trimming and J lost 4 bases, with 6 bases between them. Germline V gene sequence: CDR1 MNHEY, CDR2 SVGAGI. CDR3 DNA sequence: TGTGCCAGCAGTAAGCGGTACGAGCAGTACTTC. Translating it yields CASSKRYEQYF.

The CDR3 sequence is CASSRSGTGDNEKLFF. DNA of the CDR3: TGTGCCAGCAGTCGATCTGGGACAGGGGATAATGAAAAACTGTTTTTT. The chain combines TRBV28 with TRBJ1-4; 10 bases fit TRBD1. V lost 5 bases and J lost 4; bases outside the gene matches: 7. The germline V gene encodes CDR1 MDHEN and CDR2 SYDVKM. The CDR3 runs 16 residues.

This clone counts as large. This sequence joins TRBV6-6 and TRBJ1-1; possible D gene TRBD1, 5 bases. The V gene's germline CDR1 is MNHNY and CDR2 SVGAGI (reference sequence). The V end was cut by 1 base, the J end by 6 bases, with 12 bases between. The CDR3 totals 14 residues. In DNA, the CDR3 is TGTGCCAGCAGTTACTGGGGGGAAAAAGCTGAAGCTTTCTTT. Protein sequence: CASSYWGEKAEAFF.

The genes are TRBV9 and TRBJ2-5; no definite D call. The CDR3 covers 13 residues. Germline V CDR1 and CDR2: SGDLS, YYNGEE. The V end was cut by 3 bases, the J end by 4 bases, with 10 bases between. The CDR3 DNA reads TGTGCCAGCAGCGCAACCCCCTTAGAGACCCAGTACTTC. This gives the protein CASSATPLETQYF.

This chain connects TRBV21-1 to TRBJ1-4. TRBV21-1 is annotated as a pseudogene. CDR3 length: 15 amino acids. CDR3 protein: CASSKGWGVSEKLFF. The CDR3 nucleotides are TGTGCCAGCAGCAAAGGGTGGGGAGTGAGCGAAAAACTGTTTTTT.

The genes are TRBV11-2 and TRBJ2-7; no clear D gene. From germline, CDR1 is SGHAT and CDR2 FQNNGV. This CDR3 is 15 amino acids long. V was cut by 5 bases and J by 4 bases, with 18 bases left in between. CDR3 sequence reads: CASSPVAVSSYEQYV. The CDR3, as DNA: TGTGCCAGCAGCCCAGTAGCAGTTTCGTCGTACGAGCAGTACGTC.

This clone rates as medium-sized (0.01 to 0.1%). The chain has TRBV7-9 and TRBJ1-1, with D hard to call. The germline gives CDR1 SEHNR, CDR2 FQNEAQ (reference sequence). Between the trimmed V and J ends, which lost 5 bases and 0 bases, there was a span of 13 bases. This CDR3 has 15 amino acids. The CDR3 loop reads CASSPAEGLNTEAFF. The CDR3 DNA sequence: TGTGCCAGCAGCCCAGCGGAAGGGTTGAACACTGAAGCTTTCTTT.

The V call is TRBV10-1, the J call TRBJ2-3, with 9 bases lining up with TRBD2. This CDR3 has 13 amino acids. Germline V gene data show CDR1 as WNHNN and CDR2 as SYGVQD (reference sequence). Losses at the gene ends were 3 bases for V and 9 bases for J; bases not matched to a gene: 4. In DNA form, the CDR3 reads TGCGCCAGCAGTGAAGGCGGGGGGGCCACGCAGTATTTT. Its protein is CASSEGGGATQYF.

This clone showed up just once. J is TRBJ1-3 and V is TRBV6-5, with D uncertain. Per the germline V gene, CDR1 is MNHEY and CDR2 is SVGAGI. This CDR3 spans 13 amino acids. Trimming stripped 2 bases from V and 3 bases from J, with 5 bases between. DNA for the CDR3: TGTGCCAGCAGTTACACTAGTGGAAACACCATATATTTT. As protein: CASSYTSGNTIYF.